The 15 T cell receptor beta chains listed next were all sequenced from one sample in a study of CD8+CD57+ T cells in acquired aplastic anemia. TCR beta VDJ and CDR3 profiles were obtained from a genomic DNA template. TCRdb reprocessed the reads via MiXCR and lists one record per CDR3 protein. Altogether about 290,000 distinct CDR3 sequences are present, roughly 61% being singletons, with the ten largest covering approximately 1.2%. Flow cytometry had shown expanded CD8+CD57+ cells in the patients chosen for sequencing. The sequencing input was sorted CD4+, CD8+, or CD8+CD57+ T cells (not recorded which) from PBMCs. The receptors here all came from a human donor with aplastic anemia.

This clonotype was found a few times. The rearrangement uses TRBV20-1 and TRBJ1-2; 7 bases are shared with TRBD1. This CDR3 has 11 residues. Germline values: CDR1 DFQATT, CDR2 SNEGSKA (reference sequence). With 3 bases clipped from V and 13 bases from J, the junction kept 8 bases outside the gene matches. Written as DNA, the CDR3 is TGCAGTGCTAGGGATAACAGGGGATCCACCTTC. Its protein product is CSARDNRGSTF.

This clonotype was detected many times. The chain employs TRBV11-2 and TRBJ2-7, with D possibly matching TRBD2 (6 bases). Germline CDR1 and CDR2: SGHAT and FQNNGV. CDR3 size: 15 residues. V gave up 0 bases and J gave up 2 bases, with 11 bases separating them. CDR3 sequence (DNA): TGTGCCAGCAGCTTAGAGGGCGGGACCGCCTACGAGCAGTACTTC. It yields the protein CASSLEGGTAYEQYF.

Remarks on this clonotype: Being one base from a much bigger clone, this may be a read error. The chain combines TRBV6-1 with TRBJ1-1, with D unclear. This CDR3 is built from 13 residues. The germline gives CDR1 MNHNS, CDR2 SASEGT. V lost 10 bases, J lost 4 bases, and 16 bases lay in between. The CDR3 is CATRRGLGTEAFF. CDR3 nucleotide sequence: TGTGCCACTCGACGGGGTTTGGGCACTGAAGCTTTCTTT.

V is TRBV6-5 and J is TRBJ1-4; D unclear. Germline lookup yields CDR1 MNHEY and CDR2 SVGAGI. Trimming removed 5 bases at V and 7 bases at J, with 11 bases between. The CDR3 is made up of 13 amino acids. The CDR3 here is CASSRVVGEKLFF. The DNA of the CDR3 is TGTGCCAGCAGTCGGGTTGTAGGTGAAAAACTGTTTTTT.

The chain is built from TRBV7-9 and TRBJ2-1, with 8 bases lining up with TRBD2. The CDR3 extends over 15 amino acids. V dropped 5 bases and J dropped 8; count of bases not matched to a gene: 11. CDR1 SEHNR and CDR2 FQNEAQ come from the germline V gene (reference sequence). DNA for the CDR3: TGTGCCAGCAGCCTTGGAGTAGCGGGAACGGATGAGCAGTTCTTC. This gives the protein CASSLGVAGTDEQFF. The full variable domain, completed using reference TRBV7-9 and TRBJ2-1, is DTGVSQNPRHKITKRGQNVTFRCDPISEHNRLYWYRQTLGQGPEFLTYFQNEAQLEKSRLLSDRFSAERPKGSFSTLEIQRTEQGDSAMYLCASSLGVAGTDEQFFGPGTRLTVL.

This clonotype was detected only once. The chain carries TRBV14 and TRBJ2-7; D is perhaps TRBD1 or TRBD2 (5 bases each). Germline V gene data show CDR1 as SGHDN and CDR2 as FVKESK. The ends were cut back, 4 bases at V and 4 bases at J, with 23 bases in the middle. The CDR3 sequence is 17 residues long. For the CDR3, the DNA is TGTGCCAGCAGCCCGCTTGGGACCCCCCAAAATTTATACGAGCAGTACTTC. Translation gives CASSPLGTPQNLYEQYF.

This clonotype was seen only once. The chain combines TRBV7-8 with TRBJ2-5; D call uncertain. The CDR3 is 11 amino acids. Trimming took off 8 bases at V and 4 bases at J, with 8 bases between the two ends. Germline lookup yields CDR1 SGHVS and CDR2 FQNEAQ. Written as DNA, the CDR3 is TGTGCCAGCGTTTTCCGAGAGACCCAGTACTTC. It specifies CASVFRETQYF.

V and J are TRBV7-2 and TRBJ2-2, with D uncertain. The CDR3 extends over 9 amino acids. Looked up from germline, CDR1 is SGHTA and CDR2 is FQGNSA. The CDR3 loop is CESNRELFF. The CDR3 region has the DNA TGTGAAAGCAACCGGGAGCTGTTTTTT.

The V call is TRBV29-1, the J call TRBJ2-7; unclear D gene. Trimming left V 8 bases short and J 5 bases short, with 22 bases between. This CDR3 comprises 14 residues. Looked up from germline, CDR1 is SQVTM and CDR2 is ANQGSEA. CDR3 loop: CSPRLRYPGHEQYF. The DNA for the CDR3 is TGCAGCCCCCGATTGCGTTACCCTGGCCACGAGCAGTACTTC.

This clonotype was counted a few times. The rearrangement uses TRBV2 and TRBJ2-1; 8 bases line up with TRBD2. CDR1 is SNHLY and CDR2 is FYNNEI in the germline V gene. CDR3 length equals 12 residues. V lost 8 bases to trimming and J lost 7 bases; unmatched junction nucleotides: 4. The CDR3 loop is CASGSGGNEQFF. The CDR3 nucleotides are TGTGCCAGCGGTTCGGGAGGGAATGAGCAGTTCTTC.

The chain combines TRBV9 with TRBJ2-3; 12 nucleotides line up with TRBD2. The J segment lost 3 bases and the V segment lost 3 bases, leaving 5 bases of the junction unmatched. The CDR3 loop spans 16 amino acids. The germline V gene has CDR1 SGDLS and CDR2 YYNGEE. The DNA for the CDR3 is TGTGCCAGCAGCGCACTAGCGGGGGGCCTAACAGATACGCAGTATTTT. Amino acid sequence: CASSALAGGLTDTQYF.

The V and J genes are TRBV20-1 and TRBJ2-3, with 9 bases identical to TRBD2. Germline lookup yields CDR1 DFQATT and CDR2 SNEGSKA (reference sequence). This CDR3 has 13 amino acids. In DNA, the CDR3 is TGCAGGTTAGCGGGGGCTCGCACAGATACGCAGTATTTT. It specifies CRLAGARTDTQYF.

The sample holds many counts of this clonotype. The chain carries TRBV2 and TRBJ1-1; the D gene is possibly TRBD1 (5 bases). This CDR3 contains 15 residues. The V gene lost 8 bases and the J gene lost 3 bases, with 19 bases spanning the gap. In germline, CDR1 is SNHLY, CDR2 FYNNEI. The CDR3 nucleotides are TGTGCCAGCTTTCCAATGGGGGGTAGTTACACTGAAGCTTTCTTT. Protein sequence: CASFPMGGSYTEAFF.

This chain uses TRBV19 with TRBJ2-7, with D possibly being TRBD1 or TRBD2 (5 bases each). V was trimmed by 2 bases and J by 0 bases, leaving 8 bases between them. Germline V gene data show CDR1 as LNHDA and CDR2 as SQIVND (reference sequence). There are 14 residues in the CDR3. The CDR3 here is CASSILGVSYEQYF. The CDR3, as DNA: TGTGCCAGTAGTATACTGGGGGTCTCCTACGAGCAGTACTTC.

The J gene is TRBJ1-6, the V gene TRBV2; D is unresolved. The germline V gene has CDR1 SNHLY and CDR2 FYNNEI. V gave up 5 bases and J gave up 2 bases, with 1 base separating them. CDR3 length: 12 amino acids. The CDR3 reads CASSTYNSPLHF. CDR3 nucleotides: TGTGCCAGCAGTACCTATAATTCACCCCTCCACTTT.